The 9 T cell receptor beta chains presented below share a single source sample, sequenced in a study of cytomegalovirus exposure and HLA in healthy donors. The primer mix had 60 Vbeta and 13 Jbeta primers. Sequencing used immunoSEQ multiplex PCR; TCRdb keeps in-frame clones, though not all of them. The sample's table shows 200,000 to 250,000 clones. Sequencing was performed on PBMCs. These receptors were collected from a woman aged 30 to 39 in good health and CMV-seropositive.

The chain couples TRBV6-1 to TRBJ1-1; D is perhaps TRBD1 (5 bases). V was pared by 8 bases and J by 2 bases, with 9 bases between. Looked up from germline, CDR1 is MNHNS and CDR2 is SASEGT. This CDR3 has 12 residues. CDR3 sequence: CASPDINTEAFF. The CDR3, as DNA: TGTGCCAGCCCGGACATTAACACTGAAGCTTTCTTT.

CDR3 sequence reads: CASSLTGRQGRSQPQHF. The DNA for the CDR3 is TGTGCCAGCAGTTTAACGGGAAGACAGGGCCGGAGTCAGCCCCAGCATTTT. This rearrangement joins TRBV27 to TRBJ1-5, with TRBD1 identical over 7 bases. The ends lost 2 bases at V and 6 bases at J; junction bases unmatched: 13. The germline V gene has CDR1 MNHEY and CDR2 SMNVEV (reference sequence). The CDR3 covers 17 residues.

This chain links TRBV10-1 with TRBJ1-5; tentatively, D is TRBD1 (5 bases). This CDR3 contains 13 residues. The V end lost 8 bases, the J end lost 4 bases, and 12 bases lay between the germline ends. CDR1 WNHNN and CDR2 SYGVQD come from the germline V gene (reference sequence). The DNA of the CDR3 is TGCGCCAGCGGGGCAGACCGTAATCAGCCCCAGCATTTT. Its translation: CASGADRNQPQHF.

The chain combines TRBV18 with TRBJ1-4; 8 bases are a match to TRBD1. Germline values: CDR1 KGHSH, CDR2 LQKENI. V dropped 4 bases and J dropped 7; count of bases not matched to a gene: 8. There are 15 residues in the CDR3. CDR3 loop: CASSRLQGGREKLFF. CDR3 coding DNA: TGTGCCAGCTCACGTCTACAGGGGGGGCGTGAAAAACTGTTTTTT.

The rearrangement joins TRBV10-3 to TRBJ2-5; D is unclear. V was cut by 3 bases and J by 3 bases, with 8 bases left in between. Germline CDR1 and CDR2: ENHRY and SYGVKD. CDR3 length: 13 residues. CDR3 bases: TGTGCCATCAGTGACCGAAGAGAAGAGACCCAGTACTTC. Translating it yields CAISDRREETQYF.

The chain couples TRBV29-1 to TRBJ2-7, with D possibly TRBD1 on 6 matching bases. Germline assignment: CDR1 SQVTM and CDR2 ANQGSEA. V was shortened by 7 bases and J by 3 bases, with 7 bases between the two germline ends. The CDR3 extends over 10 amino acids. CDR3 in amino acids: CSAGDYEQYF. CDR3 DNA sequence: TGCAGCGCAGGGGACTACGAGCAGTACTTC.

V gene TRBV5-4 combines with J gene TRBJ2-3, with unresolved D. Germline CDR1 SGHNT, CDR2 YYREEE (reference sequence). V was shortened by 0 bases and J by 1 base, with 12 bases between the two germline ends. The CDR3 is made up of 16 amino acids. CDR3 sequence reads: CASSLGAGIRTDTQYF. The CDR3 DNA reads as TGTGCCAGCAGCTTGGGGGCAGGAATTCGCACAGATACGCAGTATTTT.

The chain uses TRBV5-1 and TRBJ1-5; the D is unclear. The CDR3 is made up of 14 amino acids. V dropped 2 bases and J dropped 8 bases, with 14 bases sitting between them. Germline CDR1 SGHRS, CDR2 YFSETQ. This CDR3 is CASSFMTGTEPQHF. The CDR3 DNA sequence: TGCGCCAGCAGCTTTATGACTGGTACGGAGCCCCAGCATTTT.

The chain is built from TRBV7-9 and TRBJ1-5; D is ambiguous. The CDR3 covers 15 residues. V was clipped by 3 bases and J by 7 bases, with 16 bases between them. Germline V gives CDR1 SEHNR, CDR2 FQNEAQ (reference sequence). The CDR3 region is CASSLTGGGRQPQHF. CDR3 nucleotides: TGTGCCAGCAGCTTGACGGGAGGAGGGCGACAGCCCCAGCATTTT.